This entry is about one T cell receptor beta chain. The CDR3 extends over 15 amino acids. V lost 2 bases, J lost 3 bases, and 13 bases lay in between. Germline V gene sequence: CDR1 SGDLS, CDR2 YYNGEE. It was with 60 Vbeta and 13 Jbeta primers that the PCR ran. Generated by immunoSEQ multiplex PCR, the TCRdb table keeps only in-frame clones and is missing some. The table has approximately 110,000 clones, 60% to 85% seen once. The source of the sample is a study of cytomegalovirus exposure and HLA in healthy donors. J is TRBJ2-3 and V is TRBV9, with D unresolved. The sample consisted of PBMCs. This sequence originates from a female donor in good health and CMV-seropositive. CDR3 DNA: TGTGCCAGCAGCGTCTTAGCCCTTGGGACAGATACGCAGTATTTT. Its translation is CASSVLALGTDTQYF. The entire variable domain, with the rest obtained from reference TRBV9 and TRBJ2-3, is as follows: DSGVTQTPKHLITATGQRVTLRCSPRSGDLSVYWYQQSLDQGLQFLIQYYNGEERAKGNILERFSAQQFPDLHSELNLSSLELGDSALYFCASSVLALGTDTQYFGPGTRLTVL.